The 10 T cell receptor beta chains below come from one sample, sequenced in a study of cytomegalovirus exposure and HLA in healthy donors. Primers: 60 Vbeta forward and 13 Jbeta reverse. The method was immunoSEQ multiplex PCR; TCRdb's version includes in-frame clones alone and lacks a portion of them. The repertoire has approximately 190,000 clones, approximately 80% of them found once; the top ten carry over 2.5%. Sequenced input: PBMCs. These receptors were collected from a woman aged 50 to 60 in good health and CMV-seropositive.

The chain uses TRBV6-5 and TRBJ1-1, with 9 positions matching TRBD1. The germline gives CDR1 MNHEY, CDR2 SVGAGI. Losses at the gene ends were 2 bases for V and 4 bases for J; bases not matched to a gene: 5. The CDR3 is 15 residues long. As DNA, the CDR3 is TGTGCCAGCAGTTACGGGGGACAGGGAGGCACTGAAGCTTTCTTT. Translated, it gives CASSYGGQGGTEAFF.

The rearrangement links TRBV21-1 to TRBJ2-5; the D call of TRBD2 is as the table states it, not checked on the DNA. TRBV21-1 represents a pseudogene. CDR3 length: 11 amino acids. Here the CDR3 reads CASTLGKTQYF. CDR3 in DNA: TGTGCCAGCACGCTCGGGAAGACCCAGTACTTC.

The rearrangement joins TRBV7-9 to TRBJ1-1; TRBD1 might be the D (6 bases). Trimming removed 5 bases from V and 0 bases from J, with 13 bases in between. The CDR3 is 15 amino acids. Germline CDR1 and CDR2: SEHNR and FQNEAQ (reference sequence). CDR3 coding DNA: TGTGCCAGCAGCCAACGGACAGCTTTGAACACTGAAGCTTTCTTT. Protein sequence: CASSQRTALNTEAFF.

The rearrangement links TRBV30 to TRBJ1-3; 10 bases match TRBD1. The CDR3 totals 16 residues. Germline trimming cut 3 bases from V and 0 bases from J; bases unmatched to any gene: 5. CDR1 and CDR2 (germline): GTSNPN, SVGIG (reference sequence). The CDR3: CAWSRQGAVSGNTIYF. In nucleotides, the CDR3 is TGTGCCTGGAGCCGACAGGGGGCCGTCTCTGGAAACACCATATATTTT.

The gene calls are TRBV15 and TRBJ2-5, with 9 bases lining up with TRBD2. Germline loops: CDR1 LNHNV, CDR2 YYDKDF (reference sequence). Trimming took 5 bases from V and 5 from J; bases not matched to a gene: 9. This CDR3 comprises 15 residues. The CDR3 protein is CATSQASGVLETQYF. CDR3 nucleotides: TGTGCCACCAGCCAGGCTAGCGGGGTACTCGAGACCCAGTACTTC.

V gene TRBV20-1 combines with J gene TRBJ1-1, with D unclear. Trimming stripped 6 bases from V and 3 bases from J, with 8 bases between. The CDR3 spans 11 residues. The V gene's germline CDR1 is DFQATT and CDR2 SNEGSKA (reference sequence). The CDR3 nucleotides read TGCAGTGCCCCATCGGACACTGAAGCTTTCTTT. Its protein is CSAPSDTEAFF.

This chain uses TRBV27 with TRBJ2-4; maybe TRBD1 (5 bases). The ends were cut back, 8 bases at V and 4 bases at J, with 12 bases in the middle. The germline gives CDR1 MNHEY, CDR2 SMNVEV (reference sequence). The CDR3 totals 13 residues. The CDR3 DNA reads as TGTGCCAGCTCCAGGGATGATAAAAACATTCAGTACTTC. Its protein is CASSRDDKNIQYF.

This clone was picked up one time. In nucleotides, the CDR3 is TGTGCCAGCAGTGGGCTCCACAGGGTAGGAGGCAATCAGCCCCAGCATTTT. Residues: CASSGLHRVGGNQPQHF. The rearrangement uses TRBV25-1 and TRBJ1-5; D is possibly TRBD1 (6 bases). V shed 4 bases and J shed 2 bases, with 18 bases lying between them. CDR1 is MGHDK and CDR2 is SYGVNS in the germline V gene. The CDR3 runs 17 residues.

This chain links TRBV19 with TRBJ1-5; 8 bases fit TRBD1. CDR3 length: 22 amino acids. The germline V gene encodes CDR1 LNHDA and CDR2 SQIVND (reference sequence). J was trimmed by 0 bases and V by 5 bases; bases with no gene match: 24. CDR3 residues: CASSAQIGTGPVLGNSNQPQHF. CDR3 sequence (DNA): TGTGCCAGTAGTGCCCAGATCGGGACAGGCCCTGTATTAGGGAATAGCAATCAGCCCCAGCATTTT.

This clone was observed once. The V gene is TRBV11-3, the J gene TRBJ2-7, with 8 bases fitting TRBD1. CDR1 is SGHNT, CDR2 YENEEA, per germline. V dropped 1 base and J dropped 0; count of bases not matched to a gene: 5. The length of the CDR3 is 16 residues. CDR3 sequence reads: CASSLGVGTGSYEQYF. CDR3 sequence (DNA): TGTGCCAGCAGCTTAGGAGTAGGGACAGGCTCCTACGAGCAGTACTTC.